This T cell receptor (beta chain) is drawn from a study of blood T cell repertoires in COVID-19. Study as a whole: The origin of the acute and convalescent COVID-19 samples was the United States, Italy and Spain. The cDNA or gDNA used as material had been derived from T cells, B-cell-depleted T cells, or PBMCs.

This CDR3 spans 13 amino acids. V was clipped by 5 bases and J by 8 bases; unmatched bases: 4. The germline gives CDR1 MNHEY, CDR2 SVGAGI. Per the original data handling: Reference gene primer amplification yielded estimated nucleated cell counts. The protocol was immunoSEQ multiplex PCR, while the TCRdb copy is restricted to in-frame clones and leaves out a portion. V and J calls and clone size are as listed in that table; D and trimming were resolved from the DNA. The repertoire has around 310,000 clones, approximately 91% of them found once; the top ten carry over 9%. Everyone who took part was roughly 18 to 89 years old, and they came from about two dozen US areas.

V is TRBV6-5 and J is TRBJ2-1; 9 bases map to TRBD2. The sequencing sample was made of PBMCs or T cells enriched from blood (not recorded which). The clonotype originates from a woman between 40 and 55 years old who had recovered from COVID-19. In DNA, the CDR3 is TGTGCCAGCAGTAAGCGGGAGGTTGATGAGCAGTTCTTC. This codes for CASSKREVDEQFF.